This entry lists 30 T cell receptor beta chains sequenced from one sample in a study of monozygotic twins with inflammatory bowel disease. TCRdb re-called the 5' RACE reads, yielding one record per CDR3 amino acid sequence without DNA. This listing includes 300,000 to 400,000 distinct CDR3 sequences. Sequenced material: blood. The source of these receptors is a human donor with ulcerative colitis or Crohn's disease, or a healthy co-twin of an affected twin (not recorded which).

The chain carries TRBV7-6 and TRBJ2-2; the D gene TCRdb calls, TRBD1, cannot be checked with no DNA. CDR3 length: 15 amino acids. Germline loops: CDR1 SGHVS, CDR2 FNYEAQ. The CDR3 here is CASSQGQGNTGELFF.

The chain employs TRBV19 and TRBJ2-1; the D call from TCRdb, TRBD2, cannot be confirmed without DNA. Germline lookup yields CDR1 LNHDA and CDR2 SQIVND (reference sequence). This CDR3 has 15 amino acids. CDR3 sequence reads: CASSSRASGSNEQFF.

This chain connects TRBV5-8 to TRBJ2-3; lacking DNA, the TRBD1 call made by TCRdb goes unchecked. Looked up from germline, CDR1 is SGHTS and CDR2 is YDEGEE. There are 15 residues in the CDR3. CDR3 sequence reads: CASSWGLGLVDTQYF.

The rearrangement links TRBV7-3 to TRBJ1-1; TCRdb reports TRBD1, a call that lacks DNA to check it against. This CDR3 comprises 14 residues. Germline CDR1 SGHTA, CDR2 FQGTGA. The CDR3 loop is CASSLTNAPTEAFF.

The chain has TRBV18 and TRBJ1-2; checking the TCRdb D call of TRBD1 is not possible without DNA. There are 15 residues in the CDR3. CDR1 KGHSH and CDR2 LQKENI come from the germline V gene. The CDR3 protein is CASSPQEAGGYGYTF.

J is TRBJ1-2 and V is TRBV3-1; TCRdb names TRBD1, which stays unverified in the absence of DNA. This CDR3 spans 14 amino acids. Germline CDR1 is LGHDT and CDR2 is YNNKEL (reference sequence). CDR3 sequence: CASSPMTGGYGYTF.

The chain is built from TRBV6-5 and TRBJ2-7; TCRdb selects TRBD1, and the lack of DNA leaves this call unchecked. Germline values: CDR1 MNHEY, CDR2 SVGAGI. CDR3 length equals 14 residues. The CDR3 here is CASSYSGTGREQYF.

The chain employs TRBV27 and TRBJ1-1; without DNA, the TCRdb call of TRBD1 cannot be checked. The V gene's germline CDR1 is MNHEY and CDR2 SMNVEV (reference sequence). The CDR3 spans 17 residues. The CDR3 spells CASSPAEAGSVYTEAFF.

This rearrangement joins TRBV19 to TRBJ2-7; TCRdb designates TRBD1, a call that cannot be tested without DNA. The CDR3 contains 15 residues. Germline loops: CDR1 LNHDA, CDR2 SQIVND (reference sequence). The CDR3 is CASSIGTGSHYEQYF. Full variable domain (outside the CDR3, taken from reference TRBV19 and TRBJ2-7): DGGITQSPKYLFRKEGQNVTLSCEQNLNHDAMYWYRQDPGQGLRLIYYSQIVNDFQKGDIAEGYSVSREKKESFPLTVTSAQKNPTAFYLCASSIGTGSHYEQYFGPGTRLTVT.

This chain joins TRBV25-1 and TRBJ2-5; TCRdb names TRBD2, which stays unverified in the absence of DNA. Germline V gene sequence: CDR1 MGHDK, CDR2 SYGVNS. The length of the CDR3 is 15 residues. CDR3 region: CASSEYLPDQETQYF.

The chain joins TRBV7-6 to TRBJ1-4. This CDR3 has 12 residues. CDR1 is SGHVS, CDR2 FNYEAQ, per germline. The CDR3 spells CASSDKSEKLFF.

Here the CDR3 reads CASSQDREPLVATDTQYF. The rearrangement links TRBV14 to TRBJ2-3; with no DNA, the TCRdb D assignment of TRBD2 cannot be verified. CDR3 length equals 18 residues. From germline, CDR1 is SGHDN and CDR2 FVKESK. The full variable domain, completed using reference TRBV14 and TRBJ2-3, is EAGVTQFPSHSVIEKGQTVTLRCDPISGHDNLYWYRRVMGKEIKFLLHFVKESKQDESGMPNNRFLAERTGGTYSTLKVQPAELEDSGVYFCASSQDREPLVATDTQYFGPGTRLTVL.

The chain is built from TRBV20-1 and TRBJ2-1; TCRdb selects TRBD1, and the lack of DNA leaves this call unchecked. The CDR3 is 13 residues long. The germline V gene encodes CDR1 DFQATT and CDR2 SNEGSKA (reference sequence). CDR3 in amino acids: CSARGGPEDEQFF.

This chain links TRBV20-1 with TRBJ2-7. Germline loops: CDR1 DFQATT, CDR2 SNEGSKA (reference sequence). The CDR3 consists of 13 residues. CDR3 residues: CSAIPREVYEQYF.

This chain uses TRBV6-1 with TRBJ1-1; lacking DNA, the TRBD1 call made by TCRdb goes unchecked. This CDR3 spans 14 amino acids. Germline loops: CDR1 MNHNS, CDR2 SASEGT. The CDR3 loop reads CASSNTGADTEAFF.

The V call is TRBV12-3 or TRBV12-4, the J call TRBJ2-3; TCRdb proposes TRBD2, but this gene call is untestable without DNA. CDR3 length equals 13 residues. The CDR3 loop reads CASSLDTGDTQYF.

The J gene is TRBJ2-5, the V gene TRBV2; checking the TCRdb D call of TRBD2 is not possible without DNA. The CDR3 length is 17 residues. Germline V gives CDR1 SNHLY, CDR2 FYNNEI. CDR3 amino acids: CASSEGSPGLALETQYF. Based on the CDR3 plus reference TRBV2 and TRBJ2-5, the full variable domain is EPEVTQTPSHQVTQMGQEVILRCVPISNHLYFYWYRQILGQKVEFLVSFYNNEISEKSEIFDDQFSVERPDGSNFTLKIRSTKLEDSAMYFCASSEGSPGLALETQYFGPGTRLLVL.

The genes are TRBV20-1 and TRBJ1-6; the D gene TCRdb calls, TRBD1, cannot be checked with no DNA. In germline, CDR1 is DFQATT, CDR2 SNEGSKA (reference sequence). The CDR3 totals 18 residues. The CDR3: CSASIPGTGGAVNSPLHF.

This chain connects TRBV5-1 to TRBJ2-7; the D gene TCRdb calls, TRBD2, cannot be checked with no DNA. This CDR3 has 13 amino acids. Germline values: CDR1 SGHRS, CDR2 YFSETQ. The CDR3 loop is CASSGGPTYEQYF. Variable domain in full (rest from reference TRBV5-1 and TRBJ2-7): KAGVTQTPRYLIKTRGQQVTLSCSPISGHRSVSWYQQTPGQGLQFLFEYFSETQRNKGNFPGRFSGRQFSNSRSEMNVSTLELGDSALYLCASSGGPTYEQYFGPGTRLTVT.

The chain is built from TRBV5-1 and TRBJ1-1; TCRdb proposes TRBD1, but this gene call is untestable without DNA. Germline V CDR1 and CDR2: SGHRS, YFSETQ. This CDR3 region has 13 residues. The CDR3: CASSLPPTGEAFF.

V usage is TRBV12-3 or TRBV12-4 and J usage is TRBJ2-5. The CDR3 runs to 12 residues. The CDR3 loop is CASSRNQETQYF.

The rearrangement joins TRBV5-4 to TRBJ2-1; TCRdb names TRBD1, which stays unverified in the absence of DNA. This CDR3 spans 15 amino acids. From germline, CDR1 is SGHNT and CDR2 YYREEE (reference sequence). The CDR3 loop reads CASSPPRGLGNEQFF. The full variable domain, rest sourced from reference TRBV5-4 and TRBJ2-1, is ETGVTQSPTHLIKTRGQQVTLRCSSQSGHNTVSWYQQALGQGPQFIFQYYREEENGRGNFPPRFSGLQFPNYSSELNVNALELDDSALYLCASSPPRGLGNEQFFGPGTRLTVL.

This chain joins TRBV12-3 or TRBV12-4 and TRBJ2-2; TCRdb's D gene call, TRBD1, goes unchecked for lack of DNA. The CDR3 length is 15 residues. This chain's CDR3 is CASSFRGEGTGELFF.

The rearrangement joins TRBV29-1 to TRBJ1-1; TCRdb names TRBD1, which stays unverified in the absence of DNA. The CDR3 contains 13 residues. Germline V CDR1 and CDR2: SQVTM, ANQGSEA. CDR3 sequence: CSVEFLGGTEAFF.

This rearrangement joins TRBV7-3 to TRBJ2-5; without DNA, the TCRdb call of TRBD2 cannot be checked. This CDR3 has 15 residues. Germline CDR1 and CDR2: SGHTA and FQGTGA. CDR3 region: CASSLTGTSGETQYF.

This sequence joins TRBV20-1 and TRBJ2-7; TCRdb's D gene call, TRBD1, goes unchecked for lack of DNA. In germline, CDR1 is DFQATT, CDR2 SNEGSKA (reference sequence). The CDR3 has 14 residues. CDR3 amino acids: CSATSRGEFYEQYF.

The chain links TRBV7-3 to TRBJ1-3; as DNA is missing, the TRBD1 call by TCRdb cannot be tested. Germline V gives CDR1 SGHTA, CDR2 FQGTGA. The CDR3 is 13 amino acids. Here the CDR3 reads CASSSDRGNTIYF.

V is TRBV28 and J is TRBJ2-5; TCRdb indicates TRBD1, and absent DNA this call remains unverified. The CDR3 loop spans 15 amino acids. CDR1 and CDR2 (germline): MDHEN, SYDVKM. CDR3 sequence reads: CASTYQGGGGETQYF. Supplemented by reference TRBV28 and TRBJ2-5, the full variable domain reads DVKVTQSSRYLVKRTGEKVFLECVQDMDHENMFWYRQDPGLGLRLIYFSYDVKMKEKGDIPEGYSVSREKKERFSLILESASTNQTSMYLCASTYQGGGGETQYFGPGTRLLVL.

V usage is TRBV7-3 and J usage is TRBJ2-5; TCRdb's D call, TRBD2, is unchecked because there is no DNA. In germline, CDR1 is SGHTA, CDR2 FQGTGA. This CDR3 has 15 residues. The CDR3 here is CASSSTSGGSETQYF.

This sequence joins TRBV7-2 and TRBJ1-6; checking the TCRdb D call of TRBD1 is not possible without DNA. Germline CDR1 and CDR2: SGHTA and FQGNSA. CDR3 length equals 15 residues. The CDR3 sequence: CASSSGTGINSPLHF.